The clone carrying this T cell receptor (beta chain) was seen just once. What it recognizes is unknown. The data belong to a study of cytomegalovirus exposure and HLA in healthy donors. Looking at the study overall: Of around 410 genotyped donors, about 80% grouped in the Caucasian-associated ancestry cluster.

The study, taken as a whole, reports: Presence/absence analysis assumed near-uniform sequencing depth across donors. According to an earlier analysis, most TCR beta V segments yielded productive rearrangements about 87% or about 30% of the time.

Germline CDR1 is SGHAT and CDR2 is FQNNGV. V shed 1 base and J shed 6 bases, with 18 bases lying between them. This CDR3 comprises 17 residues. In the PCR, 60 Vbeta and 13 Jbeta primers were used. Sequenced by immunoSEQ multiplex PCR; TCRdb stores in-frame clones only, minus some. The table shows over 100,000 clones, with over 65% occurring only once. Sample: PBMCs. The TCR sequence derives from a female donor in good health and CMV-seropositive. The V call is TRBV11-2, the J call TRBJ2-2; D is perhaps TRBD1 (5 bases). CDR3 coding DNA: TGTGCCAGCAGCTTAGGGTCGGCAGGGTGGCGATCCGGGGAGCTGTTTTTT. It codes for CASSLGSAGWRSGELFF.